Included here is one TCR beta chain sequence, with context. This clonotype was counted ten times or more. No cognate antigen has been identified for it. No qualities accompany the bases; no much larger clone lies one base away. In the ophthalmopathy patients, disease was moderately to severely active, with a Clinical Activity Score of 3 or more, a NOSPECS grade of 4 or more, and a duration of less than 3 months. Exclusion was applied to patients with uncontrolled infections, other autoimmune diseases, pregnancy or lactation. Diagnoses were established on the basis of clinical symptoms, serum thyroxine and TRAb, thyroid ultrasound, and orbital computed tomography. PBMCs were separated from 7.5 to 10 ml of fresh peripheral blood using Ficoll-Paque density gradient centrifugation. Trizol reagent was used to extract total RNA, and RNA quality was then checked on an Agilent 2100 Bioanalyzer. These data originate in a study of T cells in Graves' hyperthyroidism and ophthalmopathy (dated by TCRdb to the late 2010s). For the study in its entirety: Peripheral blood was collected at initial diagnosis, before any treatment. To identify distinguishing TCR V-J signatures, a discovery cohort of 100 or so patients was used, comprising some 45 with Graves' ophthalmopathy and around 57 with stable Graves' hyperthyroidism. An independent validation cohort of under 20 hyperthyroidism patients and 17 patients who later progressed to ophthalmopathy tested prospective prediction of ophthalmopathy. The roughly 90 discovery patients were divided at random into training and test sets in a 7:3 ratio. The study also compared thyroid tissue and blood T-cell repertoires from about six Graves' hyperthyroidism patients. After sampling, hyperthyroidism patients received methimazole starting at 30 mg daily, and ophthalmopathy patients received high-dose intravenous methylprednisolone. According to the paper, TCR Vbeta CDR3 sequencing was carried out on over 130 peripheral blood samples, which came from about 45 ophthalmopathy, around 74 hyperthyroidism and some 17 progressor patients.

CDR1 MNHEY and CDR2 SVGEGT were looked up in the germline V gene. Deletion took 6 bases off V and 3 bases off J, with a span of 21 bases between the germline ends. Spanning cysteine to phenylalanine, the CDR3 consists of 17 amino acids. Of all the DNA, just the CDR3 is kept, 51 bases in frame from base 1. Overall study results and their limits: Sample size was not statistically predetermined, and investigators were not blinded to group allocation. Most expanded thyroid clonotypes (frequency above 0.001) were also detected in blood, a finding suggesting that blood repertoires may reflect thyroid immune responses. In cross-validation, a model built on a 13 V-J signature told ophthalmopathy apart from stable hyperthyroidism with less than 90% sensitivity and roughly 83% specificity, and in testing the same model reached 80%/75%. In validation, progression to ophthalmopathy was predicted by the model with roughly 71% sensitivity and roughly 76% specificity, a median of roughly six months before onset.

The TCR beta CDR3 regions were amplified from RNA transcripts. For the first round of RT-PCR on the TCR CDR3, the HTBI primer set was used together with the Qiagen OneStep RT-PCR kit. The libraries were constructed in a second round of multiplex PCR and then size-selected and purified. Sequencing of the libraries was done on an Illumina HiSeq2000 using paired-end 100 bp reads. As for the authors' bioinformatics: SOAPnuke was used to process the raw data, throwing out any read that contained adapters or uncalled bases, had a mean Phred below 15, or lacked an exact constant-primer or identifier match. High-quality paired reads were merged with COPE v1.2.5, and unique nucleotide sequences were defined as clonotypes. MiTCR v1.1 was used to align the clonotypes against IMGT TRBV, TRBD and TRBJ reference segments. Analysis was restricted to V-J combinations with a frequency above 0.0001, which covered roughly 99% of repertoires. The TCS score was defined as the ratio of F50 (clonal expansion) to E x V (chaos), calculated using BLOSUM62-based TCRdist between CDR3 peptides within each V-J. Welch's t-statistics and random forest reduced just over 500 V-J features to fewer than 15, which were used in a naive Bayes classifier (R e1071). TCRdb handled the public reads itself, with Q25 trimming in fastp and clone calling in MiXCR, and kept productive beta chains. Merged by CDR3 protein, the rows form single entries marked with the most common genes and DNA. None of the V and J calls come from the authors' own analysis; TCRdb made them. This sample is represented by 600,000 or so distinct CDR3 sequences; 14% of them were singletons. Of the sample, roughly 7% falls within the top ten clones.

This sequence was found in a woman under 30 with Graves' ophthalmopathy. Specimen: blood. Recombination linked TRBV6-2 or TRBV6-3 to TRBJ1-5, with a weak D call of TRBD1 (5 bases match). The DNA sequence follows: TGTGCCAGCAGGCTAAGCGGGGCGAGAAAGTACAATCAGCCCCAGCATTTT. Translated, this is CASRLSGARKYNQPQHF.